Detailed here is one T cell receptor (beta chain). Its antigen remains unidentified. Trimming removed 10 bases at V and 1 base at J, with 13 bases between. Germline-derived CDR1 and CDR2 are WNHNN and SYGVQD (reference sequence). The CDR3 sequence is 14 residues long. The data were produced by immunoSEQ multiplex PCR, yet TCRdb's version contains in-frame clones alone and is incomplete. The data show about 36,000 clones, roughly four fifths seen once. This sample was taken from a study of Siglec-9 on CD8 T cells in melanoma. Notes on the study in general: Siglec-9 reportedly marks and regulates an effector memory CD8+ T-cell subset apparently accumulating in melanoma tumors.

Sequencing used Siglec-9- CD8+ T cells sorted from blood. The receptor was derived from a human donor in good health. J is TRBJ2-2 and V is TRBV10-1, with D perhaps TRBD2 (5 bases). CDR3 sequence reads: CATGENQNTGELFF. The DNA of the CDR3 is TGCGCCACCGGGGAGAACCAGAACACCGGGGAGCTGTTTTTT.